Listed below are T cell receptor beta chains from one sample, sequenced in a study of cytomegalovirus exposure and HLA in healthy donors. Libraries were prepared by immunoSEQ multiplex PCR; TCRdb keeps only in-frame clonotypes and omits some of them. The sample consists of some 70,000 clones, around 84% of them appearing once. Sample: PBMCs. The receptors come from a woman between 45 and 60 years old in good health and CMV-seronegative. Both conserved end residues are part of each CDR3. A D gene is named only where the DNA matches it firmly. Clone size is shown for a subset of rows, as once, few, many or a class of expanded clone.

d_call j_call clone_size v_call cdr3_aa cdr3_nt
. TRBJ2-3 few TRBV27 CASSLFGTDTQYF TGTGCCAGCAGTTTATTCGGGACAGATACGCAGTATTTT
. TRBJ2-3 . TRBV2 CASSEEADTQYF TGTGCCAGCAGTGAGGAGGCAGATACGCAGTATTTT
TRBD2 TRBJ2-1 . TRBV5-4 CASRFGGGGYNEQFF TGTGCCAGCAGGTTCGGGGGGGGCGGCTACAATGAGCAGTTCTTC
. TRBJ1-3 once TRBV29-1 CSVWTAGNTIYF TGCAGCGTTTGGACAGCTGGAAACACCATATATTTT
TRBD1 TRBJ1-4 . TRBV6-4 CASSETGAGATNEKLFF TGTGCCAGCAGTGAGACAGGGGCCGGTGCAACTAATGAAAAACTGTTTTTT
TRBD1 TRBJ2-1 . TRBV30 CAWTGGNEQFF TGTGCCTGGACAGGGGGCAATGAGCAGTTCTTC
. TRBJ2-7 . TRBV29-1 CSAFSDSYEQYF TGCAGCGCCTTTAGCGACTCCTACGAGCAGTACTTC
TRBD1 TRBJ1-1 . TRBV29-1 CSVSGQGSNANTEAFF TGCAGCGTGTCGGGACAGGGGTCAAACGCGAACACTGAAGCTTTCTTT
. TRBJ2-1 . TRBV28 CASRLTSSYNEQFF TGTGCCAGCAGGCTGACTAGCTCCTACAATGAGCAGTTCTTC
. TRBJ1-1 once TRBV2 CASSPRGVEAFF TGTGCCAGCAGTCCGCGGGGTGTGGAAGCTTTCTTT
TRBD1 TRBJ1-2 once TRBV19 CASRPTGGDYGYTF TGTGCCAGTAGACCAACAGGGGGCGACTATGGCTACACCTTC
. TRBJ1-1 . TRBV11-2 CASSLDRGGTEAFF TGTGCCAGCAGCTTAGATCGGGGGGGCACTGAAGCTTTCTTT
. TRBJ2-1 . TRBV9 CASSVASQGIYNEQFF TGTGCCAGCAGCGTAGCTTCCCAGGGAATTTACAATGAGCAGTTCTTC
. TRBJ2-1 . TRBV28 CASSLGLPADEQFF TGTGCCAGCAGTCTGGGACTCCCGGCCGATGAGCAGTTCTTC
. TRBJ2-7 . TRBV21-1 CASSKRDYEQYF TGTGCCAGCAGCAAACGGGATTACGAGCAGTACTTC
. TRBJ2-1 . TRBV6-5 CASSYQRNNEQFF TGTGCCAGCAGTTACCAGCGGAACAATGAGCAGTTCTTC
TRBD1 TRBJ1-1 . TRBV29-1 CSVDPPGGALTEAFF TGCAGCGTTGATCCGCCAGGGGGCGCGCTCACTGAAGCTTTCTTT
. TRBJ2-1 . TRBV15 CATSRAGKLDYNEQFF TGTGCCACCAGCAGAGCAGGGAAGTTGGACTACAATGAGCAGTTCTTC
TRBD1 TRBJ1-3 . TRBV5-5 CASSLGPGQERNTIYF TGTGCCAGCAGCTTGGGTCCGGGACAGGAGCGAAACACCATATATTTT
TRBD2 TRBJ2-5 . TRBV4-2 CASSQEGLAGQETQYF TGTGCCAGCAGCCAAGAGGGACTAGCGGGGCAAGAGACCCAGTACTTC
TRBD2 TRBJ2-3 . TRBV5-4 CASSLVLSGSRDTQYF TGTGCCAGCAGCTTGGTGCTGAGCGGGAGTAGAGATACGCAGTATTTT
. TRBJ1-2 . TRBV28 CASSGTLGATGYTF TGTGCCAGCAGCGGCACGCTTGGGGCCACTGGCTACACCTTC
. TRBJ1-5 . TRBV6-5 CASSPRSNQPQHF TGTGCCAGCTCGCCCAGAAGCAATCAGCCCCAGCATTTT
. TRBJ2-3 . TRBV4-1 CASSQGPQGKGTDTQYF TGCGCCAGCAGCCAAGGACCACAGGGAAAGGGCACAGATACGCAGTATTTT
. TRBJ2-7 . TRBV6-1 CASSGLGSVNEQYF TGTGCCAGCAGTGGCCTAGGGAGTGTAAACGAGCAGTACTTC
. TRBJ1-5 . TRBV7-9 CASSHNVGEGGNQPQHF TGTGCCAGCAGCCATAACGTCGGGGAAGGAGGCAATCAGCCCCAGCATTTT
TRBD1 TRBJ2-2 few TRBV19 CASNRGYTGELFF TGTGCCAGTAACAGGGGTTACACCGGGGAGCTGTTTTTT
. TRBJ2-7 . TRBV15 CATSRPGLVYEQYF TGTGCCACCAGCAGACCCGGACTCGTCTACGAGCAGTACTTC
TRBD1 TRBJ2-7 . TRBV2 CATRDSHSYEQYF TGTGCCACCCGGGACAGTCATTCCTACGAGCAGTACTTC
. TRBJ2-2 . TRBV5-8 CASSLGHPNTGELFF TGTGCCAGCAGCTTGGGACACCCAAACACCGGGGAGCTGTTTTTT
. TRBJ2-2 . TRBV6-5 CASSYPPRPGELFF TGTGCCAGCAGTTACCCGCCGCGTCCGGGGGAGCTGTTTTTT
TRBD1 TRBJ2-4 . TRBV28 CASKKEDRDIQYF TGTGCCAGCAAAAAGGAAGACAGGGACATTCAGTACTTC
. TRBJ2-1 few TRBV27 CASCGISSEQFF TGTGCCAGCTGCGGGATTAGCTCTGAGCAGTTCTTC
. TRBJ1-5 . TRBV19 CASSITVNQPQHF TGTGCCAGTAGTATAACAGTCAATCAGCCCCAGCATTTT
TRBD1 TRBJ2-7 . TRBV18 CASSDRGAYEQYF TGTGCCAGCTCAGACAGGGGCGCCTACGAGCAGTACTTC
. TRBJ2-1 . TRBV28 CASSLDRGRNEQFF TGTGCCAGCAGTTTGGATAGGGGGAGAAATGAGCAGTTCTTC
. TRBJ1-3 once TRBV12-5 CASGLEPYSGNTIYF TGTGCTAGTGGTTTGGAGCCCTACTCTGGAAACACCATATATTTT